These T cell receptor beta chains were read from a single sample in a study of TIL therapy for anti-PD-1-resistant metastatic lung cancer. Generated by immunoSEQ multiplex PCR, the TCRdb table keeps only in-frame clones and is missing some. The sample has more than 20,000 clones; about 79% are singletons. The sample in question was blood, obtained at baseline. The receptors were sampled from a person aged 25 to 85 with non-small cell lung cancer. Each CDR3 is given with its conserved first and last residue. D genes are given only for firm matches. A row's size may be missing; if present it is once, few, many or a size class.

15 TRBJ2-3 . TRBV7-9 . TGTGCCAGCAGCTTGAGCACAACTAGCACAGATACGCAGTATTTT CASSLSTTSTDTQYF
12 TRBJ2-1 TRBD2 TRBV30 . TGTGCCGGGACTAGCGGGAGGGTTGAGCAGTTCTTC CAGTSGRVEQFF
15 TRBJ2-3 . TRBV28 . TGTGCCAGCAGTCCCGGGACGGGGGAGACAGATACGCAGTATTTT CASSPGTGETDTQYF
15 TRBJ1-1 . TRBV5-4 . TGTGCCAGCAGCTCTCGGACAGCTATGAACACTGAAGCTTTCTTT CASSSRTAMNTEAFF
16 TRBJ1-3 TRBD1 TRBV4-2 few TGTGCCAGCAGCCAAGGGATACAGGGGATAGGAAACACCATATATTTT CASSQGIQGIGNTIYF
13 TRBJ2-1 . TRBV6-1 . TGTGCCAGCAGAAGGGGCAGGGGAAATGAGCAGTTCTTC CASRRGRGNEQFF
14 TRBJ1-1 . TRBV5-1 . TGCGCCAGCAGCTTGTCGGTGGGAGGCACTGAAGCTTTCTTT CASSLSVGGTEAFF
11 TRBJ2-1 . TRBV9 . TGTGCCAGCAGCGCACGACAGGAGCAGTTCTTC CASSARQEQFF
17 TRBJ2-2 TRBD1 TRBV28 few TGTGCCAGCAGGGACAGGGGGACGAGGGCGAACACCGGGGAGCTGTTTTTT CASRDRGTRANTGELFF
18 TRBJ2-3 . TRBV5-4 . TGTGCCAGCAGCTTTAGGCTTCGGACTACCAAATACACAGATACGCAGTATTTT CASSFRLRTTKYTDTQYF
18 TRBJ2-1 . TRBV27 . TGTGCCAGCAGTTTAGGTATGAGGGCGCAGGGCTCCTACAATGAGCAGTTCTTC CASSLGMRAQGSYNEQFF
17 TRBJ2-2 . TRBV21-1 . TGTGCCAGCAGCAAAGGTATCGGGGGGGGCCCCACCGGGGAGCTGTTTTTT CASSKGIGGGPTGELFF
14 TRBJ2-3 TRBD1 TRBV28 . TGTGCCAGCAGTTTGGACAGGGGTTCAGATACGCAGTATTTT CASSLDRGSDTQYF
13 TRBJ2-2 . TRBV2 . TGTGCCAGCACCAGTGGGGTCGCCGGGGAGCTGTTTTTT CASTSGVAGELFF
13 TRBJ1-2 . TRBV7-9 few TGTGCCAGCAGCTTACTCGCTAACTATGGCTACACCTTC CASSLLANYGYTF
14 TRBJ2-3 TRBD1 TRBV6-6 . TGTGCCAGCAGCCGAGAGGGGACAGTAGATACGCAGTATTTT CASSREGTVDTQYF
16 TRBJ1-6 . TRBV9 . TGTGCCAGCAGCGAGAGGGGGGCAGGGTTGAATTCACCCCTCCACTTT CASSERGAGLNSPLHF
17 TRBJ2-2 . TRBV4-2 . TGTGCCAGCAGCCAAGATCTGGGGGCGCGGGGCACCGGGGAGCTGTTTTTT CASSQDLGARGTGELFF
13 TRBJ2-1 . TRBV29-1 . TGCAGCGTTGAGGCTAGCCCAAGGGGTGAGCAGTTCTTC CSVEASPRGEQFF
14 TRBJ2-6 . TRBV6-4 . TGTGCCAGCAGTGGACAGTCTGGGGCCAACGTCCTGACTTTC CASSGQSGANVLTF
13 TRBJ1-5 . TRBV15 . TGTGCCACCAGGTCACAGGGTGGGCAGCCCCAGCATTTT CATRSQGGQPQHF
14 TRBJ1-3 . TRBV28 . TGTGCCAGCAGTTTATTGTTCGGGGGAAACACCATATATTTT CASSLLFGGNTIYF
13 TRBJ1-5 . TRBV7-9 . TGTGCCAGCAGCTTAGGACAGCTGGCGCCCCAGCATTTT CASSLGQLAPQHF
15 TRBJ2-7 . TRBV7-9 few TGTGCCAGCAGCTCACCGGACGGACCTGTTTACGAGCAGTACTTC CASSSPDGPVYEQYF
14 TRBJ1-1 . TRBV4-3 . TGCGCCAGCAGCCGGACTCGGGGAGTAACTGAAGCTTTCTTT CASSRTRGVTEAFF
14 TRBJ1-1 . TRBV21-1 few TGTGCCAGCAGCAGGGGACAGGGTTCCACTGAAGCTTTCTTT CASSRGQGSTEAFF
17 TRBJ1-2 . TRBV10-2 . TGCGCCAGCAGAAGTGTACGGTCCGGGTCCGCCATCTATGGCTACACCTTC CASRSVRSGSAIYGYTF
13 TRBJ2-5 . TRBV28 . TGTGCCAGCAAATTAGGGGGCCAAGAGACCCAGTACTTC CASKLGGQETQYF
16 TRBJ1-4 TRBD1 TRBV7-9 . TGTGCCAGCAGCTTAGGAGGGGGCTTTATTAATGAAAAACTGTTTTTT CASSLGGGFINEKLFF
16 TRBJ2-1 TRBD1 TRBV29-1 . TGCAGCTTGGGACAGGGGGCGCCTGGCCCCACTGATGAGCAGTTCTTC CSLGQGAPGPTDEQFF
14 TRBJ2-1 . TRBV28 few TGTGCCAGCAGTTTACCCACACCCAACAATGAGCAGTTCTTC CASSLPTPNNEQFF
17 TRBJ2-2 TRBD2 TRBV11-3 . TGTGCCAGCAGCTCGCCTAGCGGGAGCGCGAGCACCGGGGAGCTGTTTTTT CASSSPSGSASTGELFF
13 TRBJ2-7 . TRBV19 . TGTGCCAGTAGTATTGAAGTCTCCTACGAGCAGTACTTC CASSIEVSYEQYF
14 TRBJ2-7 . TRBV2 . TGTGCCAGCAGTGAAAAGGGTTTTTCGTACGAGCAGTACTTC CASSEKGFSYEQYF
14 TRBJ1-5 TRBD1 TRBV6-5 . TGTGCCAGCAGTAAACAGGGGCCTAATCAGCCCCAGCATTTT CASSKQGPNQPQHF
14 TRBJ2-4 . TRBV10-3 few TGTGCCATCAGTGACGGCGTAGCCAAAAACATTCAGTACTTC CAISDGVAKNIQYF
20 TRBJ2-4 TRBD1 TRBV11-2 . TGTGCCAGCAGCTTAGATGTCGGGACAGTCTCAAGGGGAGCCAAAAACATTCAGTACTTC CASSLDVGTVSRGAKNIQYF
14 TRBJ2-2 . TRBV6-1 . TGTGCCAGCAGTGATAACAGATTGACCGGGGAGCTGTTTTTT CASSDNRLTGELFF
14 TRBJ1-2 . TRBV6-5 . TGTGCCAGCAGTTACTCGAAGCAGGGCTATGGCTACACCTTC CASSYSKQGYGYTF
13 TRBJ1-5 . TRBV15 . TGTGCCACCAGCAGAGGGGGAGATCAGCCCCAGCATTTT CATSRGGDQPQHF
15 TRBJ1-1 . TRBV6-5 . TGTGCCAGCAGCAACGTCCCTAGAGGGAGCACTGAAGCTTTCTTT CASSNVPRGSTEAFF
12 TRBJ2-7 . TRBV30 . TGTGCCTGGGGTCCCCAGGGCAAAGAGCAGTACTTC CAWGPQGKEQYF
16 TRBJ2-7 . TRBV21-1 . TGTGCCAGCAGCTCCAACCCCCCGCGACAGGGCAACGAGCAGTACTTC CASSSNPPRQGNEQYF
13 TRBJ1-2 . TRBV7-2 . TGTGCCAGCAGCTTAGACACCTACTATGGCTACACCTTC CASSLDTYYGYTF
15 TRBJ1-5 . TRBV6-1 few TGTGCCAGCAGTGAAGGTGGACATGGCAATCAGCCCCAGCATTTT CASSEGGHGNQPQHF